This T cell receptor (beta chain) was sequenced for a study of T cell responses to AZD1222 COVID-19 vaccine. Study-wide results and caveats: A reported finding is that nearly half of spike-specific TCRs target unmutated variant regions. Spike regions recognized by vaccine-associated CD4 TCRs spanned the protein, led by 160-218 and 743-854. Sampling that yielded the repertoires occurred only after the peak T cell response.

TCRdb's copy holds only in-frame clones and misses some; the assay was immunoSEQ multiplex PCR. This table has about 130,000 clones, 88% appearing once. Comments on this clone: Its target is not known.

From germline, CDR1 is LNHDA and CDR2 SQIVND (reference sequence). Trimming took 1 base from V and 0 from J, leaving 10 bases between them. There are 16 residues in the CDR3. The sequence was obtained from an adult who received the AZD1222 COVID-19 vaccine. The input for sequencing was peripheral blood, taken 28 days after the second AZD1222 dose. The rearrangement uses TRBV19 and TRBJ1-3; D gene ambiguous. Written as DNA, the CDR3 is TGTGCCAGTAGTATAGTGGCAGCCCTCTCTGGAAACACCATATATTTT. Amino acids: CASSIVAALSGNTIYF.